Presented here are 25 T cell receptor beta chains from one specimen sequenced in a study of T cells after yellow fever vaccination. TCRdb processed the 5' RACE reads anew with MiXCR; each CDR3 protein has one entry. The sample records over 250,000 distinct CDR3 sequences, about 4% being singletons. The sample here was PBMCs, taken 5 days after the yellow fever booster vaccination. The origin of the receptors is a man in his late teens or twenties who received the YFV17D yellow fever vaccine.

This clonotype appeared many times. V and J are TRBV5-1 and TRBJ1-4; D ambiguous. V lost 4 bases to trimming and J lost 0 bases, with 16 bases between them. Germline-derived CDR1 and CDR2 are SGHRS and YFSETQ. The CDR3 has 17 residues. The CDR3 region is CASSLNEQSATNEKLFF. The CDR3 coding sequence is TGCGCCAGCAGCCTGAACGAGCAATCCGCAACTAATGAAAAACTGTTTTTT.

This clonotype was counted many times. This chain links TRBV5-1 with TRBJ2-1; maybe TRBD2 (6 bases). This CDR3 is built from 14 residues. CDR1 and CDR2 (germline): SGHRS, YFSETQ. V lost 1 base and J lost 8, with 13 bases in between. The CDR3 is CASSLRGTGHEQFF. The DNA for the CDR3 is TGCGCCAGCAGCTTGCGGGGGACTGGCCATGAGCAGTTCTTC.

In this sample, this clonotype turned up many times. This chain links TRBV10-3 with TRBJ2-1; 8 bases line up with TRBD1. The CDR3 sequence is 13 residues long. Germline V gene lookup returns CDR1 ENHRY and CDR2 SYGVKD. After removal of 10 bases from V and 2 bases from J, the junction contained 4 bases not matched to a gene. CDR3 DNA: TGTGCCAGCAGGGGGCCAACCTACAATGAGCAGTTCTTC. The encoded protein is CASRGPTYNEQFF.

This clonotype has a handful of counts. The CDR3 DNA reads TGTGCCAGCAGTTACTCGGGACTAGCGGGTTACCAAGAGACCCAGTACTTC. Protein: CASSYSGLAGYQETQYF. This chain links TRBV6-2 or TRBV6-3 with TRBJ2-5; 12 bases are shared with TRBD2. After removal of 0 bases from V and 0 bases from J, the junction contained 2 bases not matched to a gene. Germline loops: CDR1 MNHEY, CDR2 SVGEGT. This CDR3 has 17 residues.

This clonotype was observed at least ten times. The chain recombines TRBV7-2 with TRBJ2-5, with a weak D call TRBD1 (6 bases). Trimming pared 1 base from V and 4 bases from J, leaving 13 bases between. The CDR3 runs to 15 residues. Germline assignment: CDR1 SGHTA and CDR2 FQGNSA. The chain's CDR3 is CASSLVGAVGETQYF. The CDR3 DNA follows: TGTGCCAGCAGCTTAGTGGGGGCGGTGGGAGAGACCCAGTACTTC. The complete variable domain, with remaining parts taken from reference TRBV7-2 and TRBJ2-5, reads GAGVSQSPSNKVTEKGKDVELRCDPISGHTALYWYRQSLGQGLEFLIYFQGNSAPDKSGLPSDRFSAERTGGSVSTLTIQRTQQEDSAVYLCASSLVGAVGETQYFGPGTRLLVL.

This clonotype occurred many times. V usage is TRBV6-2 or TRBV6-3 and J usage is TRBJ2-7, with D maybe TRBD2 (5 bases). Deletions cut 1 base from V and 0 bases from J, with 16 bases between. CDR3 length: 17 amino acids. Germline V gene data show CDR1 as MNHEY and CDR2 as SVGEGT. CDR3 DNA: TGTGCCAGCAGTTACTGGCGACGGGAAACCCCCTCCTACGAGCAGTACTTC. Encoded protein: CASSYWRRETPSYEQYF.

This clonotype was picked up a small number of times. This chain links TRBV5-5 with TRBJ2-3; 10 bases are a match to TRBD2. The CDR3 has 20 amino acids. Germline-derived CDR1 and CDR2 are SGHKS and YYEKEE (reference sequence). V shed 6 bases, J shed 1 base, and the junction held 20 bases outside the gene matches. CDR3 region: CASITHHLAGDWAGTDTQYF. The CDR3 DNA follows: TGTGCCAGCATTACCCATCACCTAGCGGGGGACTGGGCTGGCACAGATACGCAGTATTTT.

This clonotype has at least ten counts. The chain employs TRBV6-2 or TRBV6-3 and TRBJ1-1; 7 nucleotides match TRBD1. This CDR3 has 14 residues. With V trimmed by 2 bases and J by 4 bases, 4 bases remained unmatched. CDR1 and CDR2 (germline): MNHEY, SVGEGT. The CDR3 here is CASSYVEGATEAFF. The CDR3 nucleotides are TGTGCCAGCAGTTACGTGGAGGGGGCCACTGAAGCTTTCTTT.

This clonotype was counted at least ten times. The chain is built from TRBV20-1 and TRBJ1-2; the match to TRBD1 covers 7 bases. V shed 0 bases and J 7 bases; nucleotides not matched to a gene: 5. CDR1 is DFQATT and CDR2 is SNEGSKA in the germline V gene (reference sequence). The CDR3 loop spans 13 amino acids. The DNA for the CDR3 is TGCAGTGCTAGAGATCAGGAGGGGGCTGGCTACACCTTC. As protein: CSARDQEGAGYTF.

This clonotype was observed many times. This rearrangement joins TRBV7-3 to TRBJ2-3; no clear D. Trimming shortened V by 6 bases and J by 2 bases, and 12 bases separated the two germline ends. This CDR3 has 14 residues. Per germline, CDR1 SGHTA and CDR2 FQGTGA. Here the CDR3 DNA reads TGTGCCAGCAGGATGACCGGTACCACAGATACGCAGTATTTT. Translating gives CASRMTGTTDTQYF.

The V call is TRBV19, the J call TRBJ2-2; a weak D match, TRBD1 (5 bases). The CDR3 covers 14 residues. Germline CDR1 and CDR2: LNHDA and SQIVND (reference sequence). V was shortened by 3 bases and J by 3 bases, with 8 bases between the two germline ends. In nucleotides, the CDR3 is TGTGCCAGTAGTATCATCAGGGACACCGGGGAGCTGTTTTTT. Protein sequence: CASSIIRDTGELFF. Using reference TRBV19 and TRBJ2-2 for the parts outside the CDR3, the full variable domain is DGGITQSPKYLFRKEGQNVTLSCEQNLNHDAMYWYRQDPGQGLRLIYYSQIVNDFQKGDIAEGYSVSREKKESFPLTVTSAQKNPTAFYLCASSIIRDTGELFFGEGSRLTVL.

This clonotype occurred a few times. This chain links TRBV29-1 with TRBJ1-4; the D is unclear. This CDR3 comprises 13 residues. The germline V and J ends were trimmed by 3 bases and 7 bases, with 12 bases remaining between them. The germline gives CDR1 SQVTM, CDR2 ANQGSEA. In nucleotides, the CDR3 is TGCAGCGTTGAGGTCGGAGTTCTTGAAAAACTGTTTTTT. Amino acids: CSVEVGVLEKLFF.

This clonotype appeared many times. This rearrangement joins TRBV11-2 to TRBJ2-3; D might be TRBD2 (8 bases). The CDR3 is 18 amino acids. Germline CDR1 is SGHAT and CDR2 is FQNNGV. Trimming took 7 bases from V and 4 from J, leaving 27 bases between them. The CDR3 protein is CASTDGRGRVFGADTQYF. In DNA form, the CDR3 reads TGTGCCAGCACCGACGGGAGGGGGCGAGTGTTTGGAGCAGATACGCAGTATTTT.

This clonotype came up a few times. The chain joins TRBV27 to TRBJ1-4, with D possibly being TRBD1 (5 bases). In germline, CDR1 is MNHEY, CDR2 SMNVEV (reference sequence). Trimming removed 6 bases from V and 5 bases from J, with 19 bases in between. The CDR3 runs to 16 residues. CDR3 bases: TGTGCCAGCAGAACAACGGGGGGAGGGTTCAATGAAAAACTGTTTTTT. Residues: CASRTTGGGFNEKLFF.

Many counts were recorded for this clonotype. The chain carries TRBV7-8 and TRBJ2-1, with 8 bases identical to TRBD1. The germline CDR1 and CDR2 sequences are SGHVS and FQNEAQ. The CDR3 is 15 amino acids. J was trimmed by 6 bases and V by 1 base; bases with no gene match: 5. This CDR3 is CASSLVTGEVNEQFF. The CDR3 nucleotides are TGTGCCAGCAGCTTAGTGACAGGGGAAGTCAATGAGCAGTTCTTC.

Turning to this clonotype: Its ends do not fully match the called genes, so a read error is possible. V gene TRBV11-2 combines with J gene TRBJ2-3, with 11 bases aligning to TRBD2. Per germline, CDR1 SGHAT and CDR2 FQNNGV. CDR3 size: 18 residues. The CDR3 reads CDSSIIGLAGPGTDTQYF. Here the CDR3 DNA reads TGTGACAGCAGCATTATCGGACTAGCGGGCCCGGGCACAGATACGCAGTATTTT.

The gene calls are TRBV7-2 and TRBJ2-1, with D uncertain. CDR1 and CDR2 from the germline V gene are SGHTA and FQGNSA. V was trimmed by 0 bases and J by 7 bases, leaving 10 bases between them. The CDR3 has 14 amino acids. CDR3 sequence: CASSLASGANEQFF. CDR3 nucleotide sequence: TGTGCCAGCAGCTTAGCGAGTGGAGCTAATGAGCAGTTCTTC.

The sample holds many counts of this clonotype. V gene TRBV13 combines with J gene TRBJ1-1, with D perhaps matching TRBD1 (5 bases). Germline CDR1 is PRHDT and CDR2 is FYEKMQ (reference sequence). There are 15 residues in the CDR3. The V end lost 0 bases, the J end lost 4 bases, and 12 bases lay between the germline ends. The CDR3 DNA follows: TGTGCCAGCAGCTTAGGTGGGGTCCAGGGCACTGAAGCTTTCTTT. Translating it yields CASSLGGVQGTEAFF.

A few counts support this clonotype. The rearrangement uses TRBV24-1 and TRBJ2-1; 15 bases agree with TRBD2. The CDR3 sequence is 18 residues long. From germline, CDR1 is KGHDR and CDR2 SFDVKD. Trimming at V came to 4 bases and at J to 1 base, leaving 4 bases not matched to a gene. CDR3 nucleotide sequence: TGTGCCACCAGTGACACCGGGACTAGCGGGGGGTCCTACAATGAGCAGTTCTTC. Amino acid sequence: CATSDTGTSGGSYNEQFF.

Points on this clonotype: A much bigger clone sits one base away, suggesting this may be a read error. V is TRBV5-1 and J is TRBJ2-3, with TRBD1 as a possible D gene (5 bases). The V end lost 0 bases, the J end lost 4 bases, and 15 bases lay between the germline ends. Germline CDR1 SGHRS, CDR2 YFSETQ. CDR3 length equals 16 residues. The CDR3 loop reads CASSLEPGCRPDTQYF. CDR3 in DNA: TGCGCCAGCAGCTTGGAACCAGGGTGTCGCCCAGATACGCAGTATTTT.

This clonotype has just a few counts. The chain uses TRBV2 and TRBJ2-2; 9 bases fit TRBD2. Germline V gene lookup returns CDR1 SNHLY and CDR2 FYNNEI. V shed 6 bases and J 7 bases; nucleotides not matched to a gene: 6. CDR3 length equals 14 residues. The CDR3 loop is CASSRGLAVGELFF. Here the CDR3 DNA reads TGTGCCAGCAGCAGGGGACTAGCTGTCGGGGAGCTGTTTTTT.

J is TRBJ2-5 and V is TRBV5-1; 9 bases are a match to TRBD2. With V trimmed by 0 bases and J by 2 bases, 2 bases remained unmatched. This CDR3 spans 15 amino acids. Per germline, CDR1 SGHRS and CDR2 YFSETQ. The CDR3 loop reads CASSLDGLAQETQYF. The CDR3 nucleotides read TGCGCCAGCAGCTTGGATGGACTAGCGCAAGAGACCCAGTACTTC. Variable domain in full (rest from reference TRBV5-1 and TRBJ2-5): KAGVTQTPRYLIKTRGQQVTLSCSPISGHRSVSWYQQTPGQGLQFLFEYFSETQRNKGNFPGRFSGRQFSNSRSEMNVSTLELGDSALYLCASSLDGLAQETQYFGPGTRLLVL.

To note about this clonotype: An end of the junction does not agree with germline; a read error may underlie this. This chain uses TRBV12-3 or TRBV12-4 with TRBJ2-3; tentative D call: TRBD1 (5 bases). This CDR3 comprises 13 residues. CDR3 loop: CANSLGELDTQYF. The CDR3 DNA reads TGTGCCAACAGTTTAGGGGAACTGGATACGCAGTATTTT.

CDR3 DNA sequence: TGCAGCGTTGATACAGTCGGCTACACCTTC. Protein product: CSVDTVGYTF. This sequence joins TRBV29-1 and TRBJ1-2; no definite D call. V lost 3 bases and J 8 bases, leaving 7 bases between the germline ends. The CDR3 is made up of 10 amino acids. Germline V gene data show CDR1 as SQVTM and CDR2 as ANQGSEA.

V usage is TRBV10-2 and J usage is TRBJ1-5; D remains ambiguous. CDR1 and CDR2 from the germline V gene are WSHSY and SAAADI. Trimming took off 3 bases at V and 1 base at J, with 7 bases between the two ends. The CDR3 runs 14 residues. The CDR3 region has the DNA TGCGCCAGCAGTGACACCAACAGCAATCAGCCCCAGCATTTT. Translating gives CASSDTNSNQPQHF.